What follows describes a single TCR beta chain. Authors' analysis steps: Amplification with reference gene primers provided the estimates of nucleated cell counts. The table came from immunoSEQ multiplex PCR; TCRdb's copy has only in-frame clones and leaves some out. V and J calls plus clone size are reproduced from that table; the DNA served to infer D and trimming. The sample has about 180,000 clones, more than 70% seen once; the top ten hold 15% to 20%. V shed 5 bases and J 8 bases; nucleotides not matched to a gene: 4. CDR1 is SGHRS and CDR2 is YFSETQ in the germline V gene. The CDR3 sequence is 13 residues long. Followed longitudinally, the Seattle patients had been enrolled during active infection. The entry originates in a study of blood T cell repertoires in COVID-19. Study-level background: Sites across the United States, Italy and Spain contributed samples from acute and convalescent COVID-19. The cDNA or gDNA used as material had been derived from T cells, B-cell-depleted T cells, or PBMCs.

Sequencing was performed on peripheral blood. The clonotype was recovered from a person in their 70s with COVID-19, enrolled during active disease. The V and J genes are TRBV5-1 and TRBJ1-4, with TRBD1 matching over 9 bases. The CDR3 loop is CASRGQGLEKLFF. CDR3 DNA: TGCGCCAGCAGGGGACAGGGTTTAGAAAAACTGTTTTTT.